A single sample is the source of the 3 T cell receptor beta chains below, sequenced in a study of blood T cell repertoires in COVID-19. The data were produced by immunoSEQ multiplex PCR, yet TCRdb's version contains in-frame clones alone and is incomplete. The table lists 100,000 to 130,000 clones, around nine tenths of them singletons. The material sequenced was peripheral blood. The receptors were gathered from a woman aged 25 to 39 with acute or convalescent COVID-19.

The J gene is TRBJ2-7, the V gene TRBV11-3; 7 bases line up with TRBD1. CDR3 length: 16 residues. Germline-derived CDR1 and CDR2 are SGHNT and YENEEA. V trimming: 4 bases; J trimming: 5 bases; junction bases outside the gene matches: 14. The CDR3 DNA sequence: TGTGCCAGCAGCTCTTATTCGACCTCGGACAGGCACGAGCAGTACTTC. This translates into CASSSYSTSDRHEQYF.

This clone has a single count. The CDR3 coding sequence is TGTGCCAGCAGCCGGCATGGACAGGGAAGCTCCTACGAGCAGTACTTC. Its protein is CASSRHGQGSSYEQYF. The rearrangement uses TRBV7-2 and TRBJ2-7, with 8 bases matching TRBD1. The CDR3 consists of 16 residues. J lost 0 bases, V lost 5 bases, and 9 bases had no gene match. Germline CDR1 and CDR2: SGHTA and FQGNSA. Using reference TRBV7-2 and TRBJ2-7 for the parts outside the CDR3, the full variable domain is GAGVSQSPSNKVTEKGKDVELRCDPISGHTALYWYRQSLGQGLEFLIYFQGNSAPDKSGLPSDRFSAERTGGSVSTLTIQRTQQEDSAVYLCASSRHGQGSSYEQYFGPGTRLTVT.

The CDR3 here is CASSDRGWGGYTF. In nucleotides, the CDR3 is TGTGCCAGCAGCGATCGGGGGTGGGGTGGCTACACCTTC. The chain links TRBV7-8 to TRBJ1-2; weak D call: TRBD1 (5 bases). The length of the CDR3 is 13 residues. V was shortened by 5 bases and J by 7 bases, with 14 bases between the two germline ends. CDR1 and CDR2 (germline): SGHVS, FQNEAQ. The full variable domain, its missing parts supplied by reference TRBV7-8 and TRBJ1-2, is GAGVSQSPRYKVAKRGQDVALRCDPISGHVSLFWYQQALGQGPEFLTYFQNEAQLDKSGLPSDRFFAERPEGSVSTLKIQRTQQEDSAVYLCASSDRGWGGYTFGSGTRLTVV.